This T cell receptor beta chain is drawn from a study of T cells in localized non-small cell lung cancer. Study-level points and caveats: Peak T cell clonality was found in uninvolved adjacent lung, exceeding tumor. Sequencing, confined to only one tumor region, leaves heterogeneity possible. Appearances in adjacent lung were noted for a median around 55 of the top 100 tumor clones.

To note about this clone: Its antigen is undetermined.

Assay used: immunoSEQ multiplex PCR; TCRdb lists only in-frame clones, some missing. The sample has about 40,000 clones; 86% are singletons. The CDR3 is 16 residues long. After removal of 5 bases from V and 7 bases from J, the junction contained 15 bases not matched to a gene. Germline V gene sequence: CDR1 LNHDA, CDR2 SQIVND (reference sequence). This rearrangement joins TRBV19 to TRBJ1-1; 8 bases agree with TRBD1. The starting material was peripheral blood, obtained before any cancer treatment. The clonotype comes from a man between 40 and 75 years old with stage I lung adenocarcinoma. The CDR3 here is CASSGPGQVGYGEAFF. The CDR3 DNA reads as TGTGCCAGTAGTGGCCCGGGACAGGTCGGGTACGGTGAAGCTTTCTTT. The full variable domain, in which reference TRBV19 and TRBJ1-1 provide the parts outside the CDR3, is DGGITQSPKYLFRKEGQNVTLSCEQNLNHDAMYWYRQDPGQGLRLIYYSQIVNDFQKGDIAEGYSVSREKKESFPLTVTSAQKNPTAFYLCASSGPGQVGYGEAFFGQGTRLTVV.